The source of this T cell receptor (beta chain) is a study of neurological immune-mediated disorders. Overall study findings and caveats: The most TCR clonal expansion was seen in HTLV-1-associated myelopathy, and the least was seen in multiple sclerosis, which fell below healthy controls.

The cDNA was produced through 5'RACE with 10-nucleotide random UMIs. From the 5' RACE reads, TCRdb called clonotypes with MiXCR, one entry per CDR3 protein. The repertoire has 90,000 to 100,000 distinct CDR3 sequences, about 3.8% of them found once; the top ten carry approximately 5.9%. Only a few counts were recorded for this clonotype. Its specificity is not known. The sample consisted of PBMCs. This receptor was identified in a woman between 18 and 30 years old with multiple sclerosis.

CDR3 residues: CASSQVIAGGYSGANVLTF. The CDR3 nucleotides are TGCGCCAGCAGCCAAGTGATAGCGGGGGGATACTCTGGGGCCAACGTCCTGACTTTC. J is TRBJ2-6 and V is TRBV4-1, with 10 bases fitting TRBD2. V trimming: 1 base; J trimming: 0 bases; junction bases outside the gene matches: 6. The germline V gene has CDR1 MGHRA and CDR2 YSYEKL. The CDR3 has 19 residues.